Following are 22 T cell receptor beta chains from one sample sequenced in a study of memory CD4+ T cells and cytomegalovirus serostatus. The sort gate was single viable CD3+CD4+CD8-CD45RO+ cells for memory CD4+ T cells. Assay: immunoSEQ multiplex PCR; the TCRdb copy retains only in-frame clones and omits some. This table has 80,000 or so clones, around four fifths appearing once. Sequencing was performed on memory CD4+ T cells from blood. The receptors stem from an adult in good health and CMV-seropositive.

The V call is TRBV11-2, the J call TRBJ2-7, with 9 bases aligning to TRBD1. The V gene's germline CDR1 is SGHAT and CDR2 FQNNGV. V lost 5 bases, J lost 2 bases, and 7 bases stayed unmatched. The CDR3 is made up of 15 amino acids. CDR3: CASSRGTGLPYEQYV. The CDR3, as DNA: TGTGCCAGCAGCCGCGGGACAGGGTTGCCCTACGAGCAGTACGTC.

Here the CDR3 reads CASRPGQRNQPQHF. CDR3 sequence (DNA): TGTGCCAGCAGGCCGGGACAGCGGAATCAGCCCCAGCATTTT. The chain employs TRBV6-5 and TRBJ1-5; 7 nucleotides agree with TRBD1. V was clipped by 6 bases and J by 4 bases; unmatched bases: 6. This CDR3 has 14 residues. The germline V gene has CDR1 MNHEY and CDR2 SVGAGI.

V usage is TRBV10-3 and J usage is TRBJ1-1, with 7 bases aligning to TRBD1. Looked up from germline, CDR1 is ENHRY and CDR2 is SYGVKD. This CDR3 comprises 14 residues. V was pared by 6 bases and J by 1 base, with 5 bases of the junction left unmatched. For the CDR3, the DNA is TGTGCCATCAGGTGGGGACAGTCGAACACTGAAGCTTTCTTT. Protein: CAIRWGQSNTEAFF.

The chain links TRBV6-1 to TRBJ2-1; D is ambiguous. From germline, CDR1 is MNHNS and CDR2 SASEGT. The CDR3 totals 15 residues. V lost 6 bases and J 0 bases, leaving 12 bases between the germline ends. Here the CDR3 reads CASRTVQSSYNEQFF. CDR3 in DNA: TGTGCCAGCAGGACCGTACAGAGCTCCTACAATGAGCAGTTCTTC.

V is TRBV7-8 and J is TRBJ2-3; 8 bases agree with TRBD2. The CDR3 runs 15 residues. The junction had 3 bases not matched to a gene; V was cut back by 0 bases and J by 4 bases. Germline-derived CDR1 and CDR2 are SGHVS and FQNEAQ. DNA for the CDR3: TGTGCCAGCAGCTTAGCTCTAGCGGGCGCAGATACGCAGTATTTT. Translation: CASSLALAGADTQYF.

CDR3 sequence: CASSSSRASPNEQFF. CDR3 bases: TGTGCCAGCAGCTCCTCGAGGGCGAGCCCGAATGAGCAGTTCTTC. The chain combines TRBV13 with TRBJ2-1; a weak D match, TRBD2 (5 bases). Trimming left V 4 bases short and J 7 bases short, with 17 bases between. Germline V gene data show CDR1 as PRHDT and CDR2 as FYEKMQ (reference sequence). The CDR3 covers 15 residues.

This chain connects TRBV2 to TRBJ2-3; D gene ambiguous. The CDR3 covers 14 residues. V was pared by 6 bases and J by 1 base, with 11 bases between. CDR1 SNHLY and CDR2 FYNNEI come from the germline V gene. The CDR3: CASSRATRTDTQYF. The CDR3 region has the DNA TGTGCCAGCAGCCGGGCTACTCGCACAGATACGCAGTATTTT.

The chain has TRBV7-2 and TRBJ1-3; D perhaps matches TRBD1 (5 bases). With 0 bases removed from V and 2 bases from J, the gap between germline ends came to 11 bases. Per the germline V gene, CDR1 is SGHTA and CDR2 is FQGNSA. This CDR3 has 16 residues. CDR3 amino acids: CASSLALRGAGNTIYF. CDR3 coding DNA: TGTGCCAGCAGCTTAGCGCTAAGGGGAGCTGGAAACACCATATATTTT.

V and J are TRBV7-2 and TRBJ1-1; possibly TRBD1 for D (5 bases). Germline V CDR1 and CDR2: SGHTA, FQGNSA. The length of the CDR3 is 13 residues. V was trimmed by 3 bases and J by 6 bases, leaving 11 bases between them. The CDR3 DNA follows: TGTGCCAGCAGCTTCCTCAGGGCGGCTGAAGCTTTCTTT. It specifies CASSFLRAAEAFF.

The V and J genes are TRBV18 and TRBJ1-2; unclear D gene. Per the germline V gene, CDR1 is KGHSH and CDR2 is LQKENI. The CDR3 has 14 residues. V was trimmed by 0 bases and J by 7 bases, leaving 12 bases between them. CDR3 DNA: TGTGCCAGCTCACCACCCGGGTCCGACCGTGGCTACACCTTC. Residues: CASSPPGSDRGYTF.

The chain has TRBV29-1 and TRBJ1-5, with D unclear. The CDR3 is made up of 13 amino acids. The V end lost 4 bases, the J end lost 5 bases, and 12 bases lay between the germline ends. Germline V gene sequence: CDR1 SQVTM, CDR2 ANQGSEA. The CDR3 DNA sequence: TGCAGCGTTGCGGGCAGCCCTTATCAGCCCCAGCATTTT. Translation gives CSVAGSPYQPQHF.

V usage is TRBV15 and J usage is TRBJ2-5, with D unresolved. V lost 3 bases, J lost 3 bases, and 11 bases lay in between. This CDR3 comprises 14 residues. CDR1 is LNHNV and CDR2 is YYDKDF in the germline V gene (reference sequence). CDR3 sequence: CATSSRQTEETQYF. The CDR3 DNA is TGTGCCACCAGCAGCCGGCAAACCGAAGAGACCCAGTACTTC.

The chain combines TRBV2 with TRBJ1-1, with 8 bases lining up with TRBD1. This CDR3 comprises 16 residues. Germline trimming cut 6 bases from V and 2 bases from J; bases unmatched to any gene: 11. The germline V gene encodes CDR1 SNHLY and CDR2 FYNNEI. CDR3 residues: CASSRDRRPVNTEAFF. The CDR3 bases are TGTGCCAGCAGCCGGGACAGGCGTCCCGTTAACACTGAAGCTTTCTTT.

The chain uses TRBV6-1 and TRBJ1-4, with 9 bases lining up with TRBD1. V was pared by 6 bases and J by 6 bases, with 5 bases of the junction left unmatched. Germline lookup yields CDR1 MNHNS and CDR2 SASEGT. CDR3 length: 14 amino acids. The CDR3 sequence: CASRGQGLDEKLFF. The CDR3, as DNA: TGTGCCAGCAGGGGACAGGGTTTGGATGAAAAACTGTTTTTT.

This clone was detected only a few times. The chain recombines TRBV30 with TRBJ1-4; 7 nucleotides line up with TRBD1. The junction had 10 bases not matched to a gene; V was cut back by 2 bases and J by 4 bases. Looked up from germline, CDR1 is GTSNPN and CDR2 is SVGIG (reference sequence). The CDR3 loop spans 16 amino acids. DNA for the CDR3: TGTGCCTGGAGTCTCCCACCGGGACAGCTTAATGAAAAACTGTTTTTT. It encodes CAWSLPPGQLNEKLFF.

This chain links TRBV6-1 with TRBJ2-2; D ambiguous. The CDR3 sequence is 11 residues long. The germline V and J ends were trimmed by 6 bases and 7 bases, with 6 bases remaining between them. Germline V CDR1 and CDR2: MNHNS, SASEGT. The CDR3 DNA is TGTGCCAGCAGGTGGTACGGGGAGCTGTTTTTT. Translated, it gives CASRWYGELFF.

V usage is TRBV6-5 and J usage is TRBJ2-4; 8 nucleotides align to TRBD1. Looked up from germline, CDR1 is MNHEY and CDR2 is SVGAGI. The V gene end was trimmed by 6 bases and the J gene end by 7 bases; junction bases not matched to a gene: 8. This CDR3 is 14 amino acids long. CDR3 coding DNA: TGTGCCAGCAGCCTTCGACAGGGGTTGAACATTCAGTACTTC. Residues: CASSLRQGLNIQYF.

The chain's CDR3 is CASSLGGAANTGELFF. CDR3 nucleotides: TGTGCCAGCAGCTTGGGGGGAGCGGCTAACACCGGGGAGCTGTTTTTT. The genes are TRBV5-4 and TRBJ2-2, with D perhaps matching TRBD2 (5 bases). The CDR3 has 16 residues. The V end was cut by 0 bases, the J end by 2 bases, with 11 bases between. Germline values: CDR1 SGHNT, CDR2 YYREEE (reference sequence).

V is TRBV7-2 and J is TRBJ2-1; TRBD1 might be the D (5 bases). V was pared by 5 bases and J by 8 bases, with 16 bases between. The CDR3 runs to 14 residues. Germline lookup yields CDR1 SGHTA and CDR2 FQGNSA. CDR3 sequence: CASSPRAEAYEQFF. Here the CDR3 DNA reads TGTGCCAGCAGCCCCAGGGCAGAGGCATATGAGCAGTTCTTC.

The rearrangement uses TRBV25-1 and TRBJ1-2; 7 nucleotides line up with TRBD1. There are 13 residues in the CDR3. The germline V gene encodes CDR1 MGHDK and CDR2 SYGVNS. V lost 4 bases to trimming and J lost 4 bases; unmatched junction nucleotides: 3. CDR3 region: CASSGQGIYGYTF. The CDR3 DNA reads TGTGCCAGCAGTGGACAGGGAATCTATGGCTACACCTTC.

Only one count was recorded for this clone. The gene calls are TRBV7-2 and TRBJ1-3; no definite D call. Trimming removed 0 bases at V and 4 bases at J, with 7 bases between. Germline CDR1 SGHTA, CDR2 FQGNSA. The CDR3 length is 14 residues. Here the CDR3 reads CASSLAKSGNTIYF. In nucleotides, the CDR3 is TGTGCCAGCAGCTTAGCTAAGTCCGGAAACACCATATATTTT.

The chain is built from TRBV7-2 and TRBJ2-2; a weak D match, TRBD1 (6 bases). The CDR3 spans 14 residues. Trimming cost V 6 bases and J 3 bases, with 11 bases left between them. From germline, CDR1 is SGHTA and CDR2 FQGNSA. The CDR3 nucleotides read TGTGCCAGCAGGCCTAGGACAGACACCGGGGAGCTGTTTTTT. Its translation: CASRPRTDTGELFF.